The rows below give T cell receptor beta chains drawn from one sample of a study of cytomegalovirus exposure and HLA in healthy donors. Only in-frame clones appear in the TCRdb table, and some are missing; sequencing was by immunoSEQ multiplex PCR. Here the sample spans 200,000 to 250,000 clones, approximately 78% being singletons. Material for sequencing was PBMCs. Every receptor here comes from a boy younger than 18 in good health and CMV-seronegative. The CDR3 runs from the conserved cysteine through the conserved F or W. The order of the fields is clone size, D gene, V gene, J gene, CDR3 DNA, CDR3 protein. A D gene is named only where the DNA matches it firmly. Some rows have no size entry. The others give once, few or many, or a class for an expanded clone.

clone size: NA
D gene: NA
V gene: TRBV7-9
J gene: TRBJ1-1
CDR3 DNA: TGTGCCAGGTGCTCGGGGGCTTTCTTT
CDR3 protein: CARCSGAFF

clone size: NA
D gene: NA
V gene: TRBV28
J gene: TRBJ1-2
CDR3 DNA: TGTGCCAGCAGTACCCCTACGATCCGCGGTGGCTACACCTTC
CDR3 protein: CASSTPTIRGGYTF

clone size: NA
D gene: NA
V gene: TRBV7-9
J gene: TRBJ1-1
CDR3 DNA: TGTGCCAGCAGCCTCCTACAGGGAAGGACTGAAGCTTTCTTT
CDR3 protein: CASSLLQGRTEAFF

clone size: NA
D gene: TRBD1
V gene: TRBV27
J gene: TRBJ2-7
CDR3 DNA: TGTGCCAGCAGTTTGCCTGGGACAGGGTGGCCCTACGAGCAGTACTTC
CDR3 protein: CASSLPGTGWPYEQYF

clone size: NA
D gene: TRBD1
V gene: TRBV19
J gene: TRBJ1-5
CDR3 DNA: TGTGCCAGTACCACAGGGGGAGGGCAGCCCCAGCATTTT
CDR3 protein: CASTTGGGQPQHF

clone size: NA
D gene: NA
V gene: TRBV6-4
J gene: TRBJ2-3
CDR3 DNA: TGTGCCAGCAGGAAACAGGGTGGTAGCACAGATACGCAGTATTTT
CDR3 protein: CASRKQGGSTDTQYF

clone size: NA
D gene: TRBD1
V gene: TRBV29-1
J gene: TRBJ2-7
CDR3 DNA: TGCAGCGCCGCCTGGGACAGTTTGTACGAGCAGTACTTC
CDR3 protein: CSAAWDSLYEQYF

clone size: NA
D gene: NA
V gene: TRBV6-1
J gene: TRBJ1-3
CDR3 DNA: TGTGCCAGCAGTGAAGCGCTGGGGGGACTTGGAAACACCATATATTTT
CDR3 protein: CASSEALGGLGNTIYF

clone size: few
D gene: TRBD1
V gene: TRBV30
J gene: TRBJ1-2
CDR3 DNA: TGTGCCTGGAGTTCGTACAGGGGAGCCTATGGCTACACCTTC
CDR3 protein: CAWSSYRGAYGYTF

clone size: NA
D gene: NA
V gene: TRBV6-1
J gene: TRBJ2-5
CDR3 DNA: TGTGCCAGCAGTGGGAGGACATCCCGGGAGGAGACCCAGTACTTC
CDR3 protein: CASSGRTSREETQYF

clone size: NA
D gene: NA
V gene: TRBV19
J gene: TRBJ2-1
CDR3 DNA: TGTGCCAGTAGTATAGCGGAGGGGGCGGGGAGTGAGCAGTTCTTC
CDR3 protein: CASSIAEGAGSEQFF

clone size: once
D gene: TRBD1
V gene: TRBV30
J gene: TRBJ1-2
CDR3 DNA: TGTGCCTGGAGTAAGGGGGCCGGGACGGGCTACACCTTC
CDR3 protein: CAWSKGAGTGYTF

clone size: NA
D gene: NA
V gene: TRBV2
J gene: TRBJ1-1
CDR3 DNA: TGTGCCAGCAGTGGTGACAGCATGAACACTGAAGCTTTCTTT
CDR3 protein: CASSGDSMNTEAFF

clone size: NA
D gene: NA
V gene: TRBV18
J gene: TRBJ1-2
CDR3 DNA: TGTGCCAGCTCACCAGATGGTACTTATGGCTACACCTTC
CDR3 protein: CASSPDGTYGYTF

clone size: NA
D gene: NA
V gene: TRBV30
J gene: TRBJ1-2
CDR3 DNA: TGTGCCTGGAGCAACCTACAACTATGGCAGGGCTACACCTTC
CDR3 protein: CAWSNLQLWQGYTF

clone size: NA
D gene: NA
V gene: TRBV7-8
J gene: TRBJ2-1
CDR3 DNA: TGTGCCAGCAGCCCGCGAAGGAATCAAGGCGGTGAGCAGTTCTTC
CDR3 protein: CASSPRRNQGGEQFF

clone size: few
D gene: TRBD1
V gene: TRBV12-5
J gene: TRBJ2-2
CDR3 DNA: TGTGCTAGTGGTATCGACAGGGGGAACACCGGGGAGCTGTTTTTT
CDR3 protein: CASGIDRGNTGELFF

clone size: NA
D gene: TRBD2
V gene: TRBV7-2
J gene: TRBJ2-5
CDR3 DNA: TGTGCCAGCAGCTTAGCGGTCACTAGCGGGAGTTCAGAGACCCAGTACTTC
CDR3 protein: CASSLAVTSGSSETQYF

clone size: NA
D gene: TRBD2
V gene: TRBV29-1
J gene: TRBJ2-5
CDR3 DNA: TGCAGCGTTGAGGGGACTAGCGGGAGGCATCAAGAGACCCAGTACTTC
CDR3 protein: CSVEGTSGRHQETQYF

clone size: NA
D gene: NA
V gene: TRBV5-4
J gene: TRBJ2-3
CDR3 DNA: TGTGCCAGCAGCTTAACCCCGAGAGATACGCAGTATTTT
CDR3 protein: CASSLTPRDTQYF

clone size: few
D gene: NA
V gene: TRBV20-1
J gene: TRBJ1-1
CDR3 DNA: TGCAGTGCTAGTAAACAGTCTGAAGCTTTCTTT
CDR3 protein: CSASKQSEAFF

clone size: NA
D gene: NA
V gene: TRBV4-2
J gene: TRBJ2-1
CDR3 DNA: TGTGCCAGCAGCCAGGCAATACAGGGAACCCTCTACAATGAGCAGTTCTTC
CDR3 protein: CASSQAIQGTLYNEQFF

clone size: NA
D gene: NA
V gene: TRBV28
J gene: TRBJ1-1
CDR3 DNA: TGTGCCAGCAGTTTATTGGTGGGGGGGGACACTGAAGCTTTCTTT
CDR3 protein: CASSLLVGGDTEAFF

clone size: NA
D gene: NA
V gene: TRBV12-5
J gene: TRBJ1-1
CDR3 DNA: TGTGCTAGTGGTTTGGTAGCAGGGAACACTGAAGCTTTCTTT
CDR3 protein: CASGLVAGNTEAFF

clone size: once
D gene: NA
V gene: TRBV21-1
J gene: TRBJ2-2
CDR3 DNA: TGTGCCAGCAGCAAACCGGGACAGGGGAACACCGGGGAGCTGTTTTTT
CDR3 protein: CASSKPGQGNTGELFF

clone size: NA
D gene: TRBD1
V gene: TRBV7-3
J gene: TRBJ1-5
CDR3 DNA: TGTGCCAGCAGCGAAGGGGGGACAGGGTATCAGCCCCAGCATTTT
CDR3 protein: CASSEGGTGYQPQHF

clone size: NA
D gene: NA
V gene: TRBV5-8
J gene: TRBJ2-3
CDR3 DNA: TGTGCCAGCAGCTTGGTTGGAAAGGAGACAGATACGCAGTATTTT
CDR3 protein: CASSLVGKETDTQYF

clone size: NA
D gene: TRBD2
V gene: TRBV11-2
J gene: TRBJ2-7
CDR3 DNA: TGTGCCAGCAGGCCCATCAGAGGGAGCGGGAGGGCCTACGAGCAGTACTTC
CDR3 protein: CASRPIRGSGRAYEQYF

clone size: NA
D gene: NA
V gene: TRBV19
J gene: TRBJ2-5
CDR3 DNA: TGTGCCAGTAGTATGTCAGGGTACGGGGAGACCCAGTACTTC
CDR3 protein: CASSMSGYGETQYF

clone size: NA
D gene: NA
V gene: TRBV4-1
J gene: TRBJ1-2
CDR3 DNA: TGCGCCAGCAGCCATACCCTTGGGCGGGAGGGATATGTCTACACCTTC
CDR3 protein: CASSHTLGREGYVYTF

clone size: NA
D gene: NA
V gene: TRBV30
J gene: TRBJ2-7
CDR3 DNA: TGTGCCTGGAGGAAGACAGGATCTCACGAGCAGTACTTC
CDR3 protein: CAWRKTGSHEQYF

clone size: once
D gene: NA
V gene: TRBV2
J gene: TRBJ1-3
CDR3 DNA: TGTGCCAGCAGAGACAGATTCTCTGGAAACACCATATATTTT
CDR3 protein: CASRDRFSGNTIYF

clone size: NA
D gene: NA
V gene: TRBV29-1
J gene: TRBJ2-7
CDR3 DNA: TGCAGCGTTGAAGTGGGCAGTGGGTCCTGTCGGCAGTACTTC
CDR3 protein: CSVEVGSGSCRQYF

clone size: NA
D gene: TRBD1
V gene: TRBV9
J gene: TRBJ2-7
CDR3 DNA: TGTGCCAGCAGCGTGGCCGGGACAGGGAACCCTTACGAGCAGTACTTC
CDR3 protein: CASSVAGTGNPYEQYF

clone size: once
D gene: TRBD2
V gene: TRBV30
J gene: TRBJ2-3
CDR3 DNA: TGTGCCTGGAATTCAGCGGGGGGGTATGGAGATACGCAGTATTTT
CDR3 protein: CAWNSAGGYGDTQYF

clone size: NA
D gene: TRBD1
V gene: TRBV27
J gene: TRBJ1-2
CDR3 DNA: TGTGCCAGCAGTTTGGACAGGGGACATGGCTACACCTTC
CDR3 protein: CASSLDRGHGYTF

clone size: NA
D gene: NA
V gene: TRBV19
J gene: TRBJ2-7
CDR3 DNA: TGTGCCAGTAGTATTCCCCTGGGACAAAGCTCCTACGAGCAGTACTTC
CDR3 protein: CASSIPLGQSSYEQYF

clone size: NA
D gene: TRBD1
V gene: TRBV19
J gene: TRBJ2-4
CDR3 DNA: TGTGCCAGTAGTCTGCGGACAGGACAAAACATTCAGTACTTC
CDR3 protein: CASSLRTGQNIQYF

clone size: NA
D gene: TRBD1
V gene: TRBV7-3
J gene: TRBJ2-2
CDR3 DNA: TGTGCCAGCAGCCCAGGCCTGGACAGGGTCACCGGGGAGCTGTTTTTT
CDR3 protein: CASSPGLDRVTGELFF

clone size: NA
D gene: NA
V gene: TRBV7-2
J gene: TRBJ1-3
CDR3 DNA: TGTGCCAGCAGCCCCCGACAGAACACTGGAAACACCATATATTTT
CDR3 protein: CASSPRQNTGNTIYF

clone size: NA
D gene: NA
V gene: TRBV14
J gene: TRBJ2-3
CDR3 DNA: TGTGCCAGCAGCCAAGATCCCGGGAGCCGACAGTATTTT
CDR3 protein: CASSQDPGSRQYF

clone size: once
D gene: NA
V gene: TRBV6-1
J gene: TRBJ2-7
CDR3 DNA: TGTGCCAGCACTGGACTTATTAGGGACGAGCAGTACTTC
CDR3 protein: CASTGLIRDEQYF

clone size: NA
D gene: NA
V gene: TRBV10-3
J gene: TRBJ2-5
CDR3 DNA: TGTGCCATCAGTGCTCAGGTCGGAGAGACCCAGTACTTC
CDR3 protein: CAISAQVGETQYF

clone size: NA
D gene: TRBD1
V gene: TRBV7-2
J gene: TRBJ1-2
CDR3 DNA: TGTGCCAGCAGCTTAGCGCGACAGGGCGGCTACACCTTC
CDR3 protein: CASSLARQGGYTF

clone size: NA
D gene: TRBD2
V gene: TRBV4-1
J gene: TRBJ2-5
CDR3 DNA: TGCGCCAGCAGCCAAGTCCTAGCGGGGCAAGAGACCCAGTACTTC
CDR3 protein: CASSQVLAGQETQYF

clone size: NA
D gene: NA
V gene: TRBV5-1
J gene: TRBJ2-1
CDR3 DNA: TGCGCCAGCAGGCCGGGCGGGACCAATGAGCAGTTCTTC
CDR3 protein: CASRPGGTNEQFF

clone size: NA
D gene: TRBD1
V gene: TRBV18
J gene: TRBJ2-5
CDR3 DNA: TGTGCCAGCTCACGCTCGGGACAGGAGACCCAGTACTTC
CDR3 protein: CASSRSGQETQYF

clone size: NA
D gene: TRBD1
V gene: TRBV7-6
J gene: TRBJ1-2
CDR3 DNA: TGTGCCAGCAGCTTGGGACAGGGGAAGGGCTACACCTTC
CDR3 protein: CASSLGQGKGYTF

clone size: once
D gene: TRBD1
V gene: TRBV6-5
J gene: TRBJ1-3
CDR3 DNA: TGTGCCAGCAGTTACGCTAGGACAGGGGGAAACACCATATATTTT
CDR3 protein: CASSYARTGGNTIYF

clone size: NA
D gene: NA
V gene: TRBV9
J gene: TRBJ1-2
CDR3 DNA: TGTGCCAGCAGCGCCGACAGCCGAACCTATGGCTACACCTTC
CDR3 protein: CASSADSRTYGYTF

clone size: NA
D gene: NA
V gene: TRBV7-7
J gene: TRBJ1-3
CDR3 DNA: TGTGCTAGCAGCCCCCGCCGGGGCTCTGGAAACACCATATATTTT
CDR3 protein: CASSPRRGSGNTIYF

clone size: NA
D gene: NA
V gene: TRBV11-2
J gene: TRBJ1-2
CDR3 DNA: TGTGCCAGCAGCTTACAGGATAACTATGGCTACACCTTC
CDR3 protein: CASSLQDNYGYTF

clone size: NA
D gene: NA
V gene: TRBV30
J gene: TRBJ1-2
CDR3 DNA: TGTGCCTGGAGTTTAGTCACAGTCAGTGGCTACACCTTC
CDR3 protein: CAWSLVTVSGYTF

clone size: NA
D gene: NA
V gene: TRBV6-5
J gene: TRBJ1-2
CDR3 DNA: TGTGCCAGCAGTTACTTGGCGGACTATGGCTACACCTTC
CDR3 protein: CASSYLADYGYTF

clone size: NA
D gene: TRBD1
V gene: TRBV5-1
J gene: TRBJ2-1
CDR3 DNA: TGCGCCAGCAGCTTGGGGGGGCTGTTCGGACAGGGTGCCGATGAGCAGTTCTTC
CDR3 protein: CASSLGGLFGQGADEQFF

clone size: NA
D gene: TRBD1
V gene: TRBV6-6
J gene: TRBJ1-1
CDR3 DNA: TGTGCCAGCACCCCCCTACAGGGGGCCGGCACTGAAGCTTTCTTT
CDR3 protein: CASTPLQGAGTEAFF

clone size: NA
D gene: TRBD1
V gene: TRBV4-1
J gene: TRBJ2-7
CDR3 DNA: TGCGCCAGCAGCCGAATCTTGGACAGGCAGAACTACGAGCAGTACTTC
CDR3 protein: CASSRILDRQNYEQYF